This T cell receptor beta chain derives from a study of cytomegalovirus exposure and HLA in healthy donors. Study context: The Caucasian-associated ancestry cluster contained approximately 81% of the approximately 390 genotyped donors.

CDR3 size: 16 residues. The study, taken as a whole, reports: Using a false discovery rate of 0.05, a later analysis showed that roughly 16,000 TCR beta sequences were associated with HLA alleles.

Primers: 60 Vbeta forward and 13 Jbeta reverse. Original analysis: Roughly 80 million unique TCR beta chains, 10 million to 14 million shared, were counted in a later analysis. Sequencing used immunoSEQ multiplex PCR; TCRdb keeps in-frame clones, though not all of them. Clone size and the V and J calls come from that table; the DNA yielded D and trimming. Of under 200,000 clones listed, around 90% are singletons. This clone was seen a few times. Its antigen remains unknown. The source of this sequence is a boy between 2 and 10 years old in good health and CMV-seronegative. The sequenced material came from PBMCs. The chain has TRBV21-1 and TRBJ1-4; the table gives TRBD1 as D, unverified against the DNA. TRBV21-1 is listed as a pseudogene. The CDR3 sequence: CASSKTLAGRNEKLFF. CDR3 DNA sequence: TGTGCCAGCAGCAAAACCTTGGCAGGCAGGAATGAAAAACTGTTTTTT.